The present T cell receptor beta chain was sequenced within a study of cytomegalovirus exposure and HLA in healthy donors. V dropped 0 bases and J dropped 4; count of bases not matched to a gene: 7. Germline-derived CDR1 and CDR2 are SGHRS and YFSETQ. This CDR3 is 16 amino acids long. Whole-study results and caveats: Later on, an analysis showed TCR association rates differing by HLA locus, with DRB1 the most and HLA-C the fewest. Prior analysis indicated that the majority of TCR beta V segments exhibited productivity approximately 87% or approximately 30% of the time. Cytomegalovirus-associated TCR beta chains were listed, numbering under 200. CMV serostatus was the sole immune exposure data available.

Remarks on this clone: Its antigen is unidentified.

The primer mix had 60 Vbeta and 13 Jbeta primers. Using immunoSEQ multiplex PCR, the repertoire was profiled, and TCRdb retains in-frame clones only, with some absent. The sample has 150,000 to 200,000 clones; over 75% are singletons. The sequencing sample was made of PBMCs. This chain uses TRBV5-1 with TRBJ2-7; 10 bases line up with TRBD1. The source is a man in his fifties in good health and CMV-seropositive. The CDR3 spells CASSLVQRDRGYEQYF. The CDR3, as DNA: TGCGCCAGCAGCTTGGTACAGCGGGACAGGGGATACGAGCAGTACTTC.